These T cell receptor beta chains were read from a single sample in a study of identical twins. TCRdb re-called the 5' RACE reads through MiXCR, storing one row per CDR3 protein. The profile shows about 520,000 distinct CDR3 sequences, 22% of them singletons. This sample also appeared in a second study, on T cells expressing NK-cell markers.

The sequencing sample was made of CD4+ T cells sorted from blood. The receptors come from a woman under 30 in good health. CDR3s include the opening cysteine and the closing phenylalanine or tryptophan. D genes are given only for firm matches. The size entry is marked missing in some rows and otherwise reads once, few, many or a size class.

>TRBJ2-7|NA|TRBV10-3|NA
TGTGCCATCAGTGAGTCGAAGAGGGAGCAGTACTTC
CAISESKREQYF
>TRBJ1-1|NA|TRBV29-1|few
TGCAGCGTTGACTACGCAGGGAGTGGGACTGAAGCTTTCTTT
CSVDYAGSGTEAFF
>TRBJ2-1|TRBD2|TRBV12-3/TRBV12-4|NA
TGTGCCAGCATCCTTGGCGGGAGAATATACAATGAGCAGTTCTTC
CASILGGRIYNEQFF
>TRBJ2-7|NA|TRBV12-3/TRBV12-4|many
TGTGCCAGCAGTTTAGGTCACCGTCTTTCCGAGCAGTACTTC
CASSLGHRLSEQYF
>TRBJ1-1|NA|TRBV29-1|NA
TGCAGCACACGGATCGTGAACACTGAAGCTTTCTTT
CSTRIVNTEAFF
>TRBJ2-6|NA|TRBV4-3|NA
TGCGCCAGCAGCGCGGTTCGACACTCTGGGGCCAACGTCCTGACTTTC
CASSAVRHSGANVLTF
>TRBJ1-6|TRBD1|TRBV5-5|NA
TGTGCCAGCAGCTTTGAGACAGGGGGAAATTCACCCCTCCACTTT
CASSFETGGNSPLHF
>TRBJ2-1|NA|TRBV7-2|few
TGTGCCAGCAGCCAATACGTGGGCGGATACAATGAGCAGTTCTTC
CASSQYVGGYNEQFF
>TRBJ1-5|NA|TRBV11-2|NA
TGTGCCAGCAGCCGCGGGGGTAGCAATCAGCCCCAGCATTTT
CASSRGGSNQPQHF
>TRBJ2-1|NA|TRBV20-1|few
TGCAGTGCTAGAGAACAGACAGGCTACAATGAGCAGTTCTTC
CSAREQTGYNEQFF
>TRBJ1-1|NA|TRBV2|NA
TGTGCCAGCAGCCCATGGACATCTGAAGCTTTCTTT
CASSPWTSEAFF
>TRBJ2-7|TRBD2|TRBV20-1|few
TGCAGTGCTGACTCGACTAGCGGGGGGTCCTACGAGCAGTACTTC
CSADSTSGGSYEQYF
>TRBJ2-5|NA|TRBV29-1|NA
TGCAGCGCCCAGACGCGGAGTAAAGAGACCCAGTACTTC
CSAQTRSKETQYF
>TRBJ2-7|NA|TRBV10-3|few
TGTGCCATCAGTGACGAAACTAGGACAGTCTACGAGCAGTACTTC
CAISDETRTVYEQYF
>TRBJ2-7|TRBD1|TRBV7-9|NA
TGTGCCAGCAGCACGGCCTGGGACAGGGCCTACGAGCAGTACTTC
CASSTAWDRAYEQYF